This entry lists 18 T cell receptor beta chains sequenced from one sample in a study of T-cell memory formation after mild COVID-19. TCRdb re-derived calls from the 5' RACE reads in MiXCR, one entry per CDR3 protein. The data show some 600,000 distinct CDR3 sequences, 17% seen once. The source material was PBMCs or a T cell subset sorted from them (not recorded which). These receptor sequences come from an adult woman who had mild COVID-19 (a few samples of this study predate the infection). Cell type and time point are not known.

This sequence joins TRBV4-3 and TRBJ2-1, with TRBD1 matching 10 bases. Germline-derived CDR1 and CDR2 are LGHNA and YSLEER. With 4 bases clipped from V and 6 bases from J, the junction kept 3 bases outside the gene matches. The CDR3 covers 14 residues. CDR3: CASSLRQGANEQFF. In nucleotides, the CDR3 is TGCGCCAGCAGCCTGAGACAGGGGGCCAATGAGCAGTTCTTC.

The rearrangement uses TRBV9 and TRBJ2-2; D is ambiguous. Trimming took 1 base from V and 5 from J, leaving 15 bases between them. This CDR3 comprises 16 residues. Germline CDR1 reads SGDLS; CDR2 reads YYNGEE. CDR3 nucleotide sequence: TGTGCCAGCAGCGTAAACAGTGTAGTGCGGACCGGGGAGCTGTTTTTT. It specifies CASSVNSVVRTGELFF.

The table lists this clonotype with a few counts. This chain uses TRBV6-5 with TRBJ2-7; 9 nucleotides line up with TRBD1. The CDR3 length is 13 residues. After removal of 10 bases from V and 2 bases from J, the junction contained 6 bases not matched to a gene. The V gene's germline CDR1 is MNHEY and CDR2 SVGAGI. In DNA, the CDR3 is TGTGCCACCGGACAGGGGTCTACCTACGAGCAGTACTTC. Residues: CATGQGSTYEQYF.

The V call is TRBV11-2, the J call TRBJ2-7, with TRBD1 as a possible D gene (6 bases). Germline-derived CDR1 and CDR2 are SGHAT and FQNNGV. V was pared by 0 bases and J by 6 bases, with 9 bases between. This CDR3 contains 13 residues. In nucleotides, the CDR3 is TGTGCCAGCAGCTTAGAGTTGGGGGCCGAGCAGTACTTC. This translates into CASSLELGAEQYF.

J is TRBJ2-3 and V is TRBV29-1; 12 bases are shared with TRBD2. Germline lookup yields CDR1 SQVTM and CDR2 ANQGSEA. V was clipped by 1 base and J by 3 bases; unmatched bases: 2. CDR3 size: 15 residues. This CDR3 reads CSVEASGRATDTQYF. The CDR3 nucleotides are TGCAGCGTTGAAGCTAGCGGGAGGGCTACAGATACGCAGTATTTT.

The chain's CDR3 is CATKGTSGRNPLEQYF. The CDR3 region has the DNA TGTGCCACCAAAGGGACTAGCGGGAGGAATCCACTCGAGCAGTACTTC. The V call is TRBV19, the J call TRBJ2-7, with 15 bases lining up with TRBD2. Germline values: CDR1 LNHDA, CDR2 SQIVND (reference sequence). V gave up 10 bases and J gave up 6 bases; unmatched junction bases: 13. The CDR3 loop spans 16 amino acids.

The V gene is TRBV6-2 or TRBV6-3, the J gene TRBJ1-1; no reliable D call. The CDR3 spans 13 residues. Trimming shortened V by 6 bases and J by 3 bases, and 11 bases separated the two germline ends. CDR1 and CDR2 from the germline V gene are MNHEY and SVGEGT. The CDR3 spells CASSRPDHTEAFF. DNA for the CDR3: TGTGCCAGCAGCAGGCCAGACCACACTGAAGCTTTCTTT.

There are a few counts of this clonotype. The J gene is TRBJ1-1, the V gene TRBV3-1; D is undetermined. This CDR3 is 14 amino acids long. Germline V gives CDR1 LGHDT, CDR2 YNNKEL (reference sequence). Trimming pared 3 bases from V and 1 base from J, leaving 9 bases between. The CDR3: CASSHLGKNTEAFF. The CDR3 DNA follows: TGTGCCAGCAGCCATTTGGGGAAGAACACTGAAGCTTTCTTT.

This clonotype showed up just a few times. The V call is TRBV6-5, the J call TRBJ2-7; D perhaps matches TRBD1 (6 bases). Trimming removed 0 bases at V and 0 bases at J, with 12 bases between. The CDR3 spans 16 residues. Germline assignment: CDR1 MNHEY and CDR2 SVGAGI. The CDR3 sequence is CASSYSVTGSSYEQYF. The CDR3 DNA is TGTGCCAGCAGTTACTCGGTTACAGGGAGCTCCTACGAGCAGTACTTC.

This chain links TRBV10-3 with TRBJ2-3; no reliable D call. CDR1 and CDR2 (germline): ENHRY, SYGVKD. Trimming cost V 5 bases and J 0 bases, with 12 bases left between them. This CDR3 is 15 amino acids long. CDR3 DNA: TGTGCCATCAGTTACCGCCCCGGGAGCACAGATACGCAGTATTTT. Protein product: CAISYRPGSTDTQYF.

This clonotype turned up a few times. The chain recombines TRBV25-1 with TRBJ2-1; 10 bases are shared with TRBD1. Germline-derived CDR1 and CDR2 are MGHDK and SYGVNS. Trimming cost V 1 base and J 0 bases; bases outside gene matches: 3. CDR3 size: 17 residues. The CDR3 sequence is CASSELTGGFSYNEQFF. The DNA of the CDR3 is TGTGCCAGCAGTGAATTGACAGGGGGCTTCTCCTACAATGAGCAGTTCTTC.

This chain uses TRBV19 with TRBJ2-1; D gene ambiguous. V lost 5 bases, J lost 0 bases, and 17 bases lay in between. The CDR3 has 17 amino acids. The germline CDR1 and CDR2 sequences are LNHDA and SQIVND (reference sequence). The CDR3 sequence is CASSLAHLGYSYNEQFF. CDR3 DNA: TGTGCCAGTAGTTTGGCCCACCTCGGGTACTCCTACAATGAGCAGTTCTTC.

This clonotype was observed a handful of times. This rearrangement joins TRBV10-3 to TRBJ2-3, with TRBD2 matching over 11 bases. V shed 0 bases, J shed 4 bases, and the junction held 6 bases outside the gene matches. The germline CDR1 and CDR2 sequences are ENHRY and SYGVKD. This CDR3 region has 17 residues. The chain's CDR3 is CAISESPTSGVSDTQYF. In DNA, the CDR3 is TGTGCCATCAGTGAGTCGCCGACTAGCGGGGTATCAGATACGCAGTATTTT.

The chain has TRBV29-1 and TRBJ2-5; D is unclear. Germline values: CDR1 SQVTM, CDR2 ANQGSEA. V gave up 1 base and J gave up 1 base, with 4 bases separating them. This CDR3 is built from 12 residues. The CDR3 bases are TGCAGCGTTGAAGGAATCCAAGAGACCCAGTACTTC. Protein: CSVEGIQETQYF.

This chain connects TRBV11-3 to TRBJ2-2; weak D call: TRBD2 (6 bases). Germline assignment: CDR1 SGHNT and CDR2 YENEEA. The length of the CDR3 is 15 residues. Trimming took 0 bases from V and 2 from J, leaving 7 bases between them. The CDR3 bases are TGTGCCAGCAGCTTAGACGGGGGTAACACCGGGGAGCTGTTTTTT. Residues: CASSLDGGNTGELFF.

The chain couples TRBV5-1 to TRBJ2-1; D is tentatively TRBD1 or TRBD2 (6 bases each). The CDR3 runs to 16 residues. CDR1 SGHRS and CDR2 YFSETQ come from the germline V gene. Trimming removed 0 bases at V and 6 bases at J, with 16 bases between. Here the CDR3 reads CASSLGTGGRPNEQFF. The CDR3 region has the DNA TGCGCCAGCAGCTTGGGCACCGGGGGCCGGCCCAATGAGCAGTTCTTC.

The V and J genes are TRBV27 and TRBJ2-3, with 7 nucleotides matching TRBD2. Germline V CDR1 and CDR2: MNHEY, SMNVEV (reference sequence). CDR3 length: 15 amino acids. V trimming: 3 bases; J trimming: 2 bases; junction bases outside the gene matches: 5. CDR3 bases: TGTGCCAGCAGTTTCGGCGGGAGTTACACAGATACGCAGTATTTT. This translates into CASSFGGSYTDTQYF.

This clonotype has ten or more counts. The chain has TRBV5-1 and TRBJ2-1; TRBD2 matches at 11 bases. Germline V gene lookup returns CDR1 SGHRS and CDR2 YFSETQ. This CDR3 region has 18 residues. Losses at the gene ends were 3 bases for V and 4 bases for J; bases not matched to a gene: 12. CDR3 residues: CASSSGLPGLADYNEQFF. The CDR3, as DNA: TGCGCCAGCAGCTCGGGACTGCCGGGACTAGCGGATTACAATGAGCAGTTCTTC.